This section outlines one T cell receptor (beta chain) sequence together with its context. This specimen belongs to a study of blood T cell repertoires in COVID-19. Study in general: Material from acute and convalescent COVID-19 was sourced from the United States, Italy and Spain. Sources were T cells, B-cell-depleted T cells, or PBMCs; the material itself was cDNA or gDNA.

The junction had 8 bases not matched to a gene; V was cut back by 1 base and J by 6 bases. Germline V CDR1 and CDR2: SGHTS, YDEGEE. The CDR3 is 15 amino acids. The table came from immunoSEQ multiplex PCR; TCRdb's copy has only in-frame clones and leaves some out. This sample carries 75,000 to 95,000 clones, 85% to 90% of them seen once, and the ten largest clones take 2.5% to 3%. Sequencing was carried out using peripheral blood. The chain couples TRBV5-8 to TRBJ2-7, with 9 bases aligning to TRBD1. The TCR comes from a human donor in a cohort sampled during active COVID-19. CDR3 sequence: CASSLIGGQGLEQYF. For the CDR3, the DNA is TGTGCCAGCAGCTTGATCGGGGGACAGGGCCTCGAGCAGTACTTC. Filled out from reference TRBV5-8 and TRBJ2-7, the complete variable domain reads EAGVTQSPTHLIKTRGQQATLRCSPISGHTSVYWYQQALGLGLQFLLWYDEGEERNRGNFPPRFSGRQFPNYSSELNVNALELEDSALYLCASSLIGGQGLEQYFGPGTRLTVT.